The 22 T cell receptor beta chains below were found in one sample sequenced in a study of cytomegalovirus exposure and HLA in healthy donors. Primers: 60 Vbeta forward and 13 Jbeta reverse. Only in-frame clones appear in the TCRdb table, and some are missing; sequencing was by immunoSEQ multiplex PCR. Recorded for this sample: 100,000 to 150,000 clones. The specimen sequenced was PBMCs. The receptors originated from a man aged 35-49 years in good health and CMV-seronegative.

The chain is built from TRBV6-5 and TRBJ1-6; tentative D call: TRBD1 (5 bases). Trimming removed 7 bases from V and 10 bases from J, with 17 bases in between. Germline lookup yields CDR1 MNHEY and CDR2 SVGAGI. The CDR3 is 14 amino acids. The CDR3 region has the DNA TGTGCCAGCACCGCGCGGGGCCCGGGATCACCCCTCCACTTT. Residues: CASTARGPGSPLHF.

This chain joins TRBV6-1 and TRBJ2-1; perhaps TRBD2 as D (6 bases). V shed 3 bases and J shed 7 bases, with 16 bases lying between them. This CDR3 region has 15 residues. Germline lookup yields CDR1 MNHNS and CDR2 SASEGT. The CDR3, as DNA: TGTGCCAGCAGTGACGTGGCGGGCGGGGCAAATGAGCAGTTCTTC. Its translation is CASSDVAGGANEQFF.

This chain links TRBV5-1 with TRBJ2-7; 8 bases match TRBD1. The CDR3 sequence is 16 residues long. V shed 1 base, J shed 5 bases, and the junction held 11 bases outside the gene matches. Germline CDR1 is SGHRS and CDR2 is YFSETQ. The DNA for the CDR3 is TGCGCCAGCAGCTTGTTTGCGACAGGGGAGAAGAACGAGCAGTACTTC. Its protein product is CASSLFATGEKNEQYF. Using reference TRBV5-1 and TRBJ2-7 for the parts outside the CDR3, the full variable domain is KAGVTQTPRYLIKTRGQQVTLSCSPISGHRSVSWYQQTPGQGLQFLFEYFSETQRNKGNFPGRFSGRQFSNSRSEMNVSTLELGDSALYLCASSLFATGEKNEQYFGPGTRLTVT.

The chain combines TRBV2 with TRBJ2-5; 9 bases fit TRBD1. Germline V CDR1 and CDR2: SNHLY, FYNNEI. This CDR3 spans 16 amino acids. Losses at the gene ends were 7 bases for V and 3 bases for J; bases not matched to a gene: 12. The CDR3 is CASKDTGTGQKETQYF. In nucleotides, the CDR3 is TGTGCCAGCAAGGACACGGGGACAGGGCAAAAAGAGACCCAGTACTTC.

The chain uses TRBV5-1 and TRBJ1-1; 9 bases agree with TRBD1. The CDR3 runs to 14 residues. J was trimmed by 1 base and V by 4 bases; bases with no gene match: 2. CDR1 is SGHRS, CDR2 YFSETQ, per germline. The CDR3 spells CASSTGGANTEAFF. CDR3 coding DNA: TGCGCCAGCAGCACAGGGGGCGCGAACACTGAAGCTTTCTTT.

This CDR3 reads CASSQQGARHTEAFF. DNA of the CDR3: TGTGCCAGCAGCCAACAGGGGGCTAGGCACACTGAAGCTTTCTTT. The V and J genes are TRBV5-8 and TRBJ1-1, with 9 positions matching TRBD1. CDR3 length equals 15 residues. CDR1 and CDR2 (germline): SGHTS, YDEGEE. V trimming: 4 bases; J trimming: 3 bases; junction bases outside the gene matches: 7.

The gene calls are TRBV4-1 and TRBJ1-1; D gene unclear. V lost 4 bases to trimming and J lost 6 bases, with 12 bases between them. CDR3 length equals 13 residues. Per germline, CDR1 MGHRA and CDR2 YSYEKL. The CDR3 DNA sequence: TGCGCCAGCAGCCTTTCATCAGTCGCTGAAGCTTTCTTT. It encodes CASSLSSVAEAFF.

The chain uses TRBV5-6 and TRBJ1-1; D ambiguous. The CDR3 loop spans 15 amino acids. Germline V gene lookup returns CDR1 SGHDT and CDR2 YYEEEE. Between the trimmed V and J ends, which lost 6 bases and 1 base, there was a span of 16 bases. CDR3 sequence: CASTPGGRPNTEAFF. CDR3 sequence (DNA): TGTGCCAGCACACCCGGTGGGAGACCGAACACTGAAGCTTTCTTT.

The J gene is TRBJ1-1, the V gene TRBV2, with TRBD1 matching 9 bases. This CDR3 spans 13 amino acids. V was clipped by 8 bases and J by 7 bases; unmatched bases: 8. Germline V gives CDR1 SNHLY, CDR2 FYNNEI. CDR3 region: CASDGTGLNEAFF. In DNA form, the CDR3 reads TGTGCCAGCGACGGGACAGGGCTGAATGAAGCTTTCTTT.

The V call is TRBV30, the J call TRBJ2-1; 13 nucleotides match TRBD2. The CDR3 covers 16 residues. The germline CDR1 and CDR2 sequences are GTSNPN and SVGIG (reference sequence). After removal of 3 bases from V and 5 bases from J, the junction contained 7 bases not matched to a gene. The CDR3 DNA reads as TGTGCCTGGAGCCCACTAGCGGGAGGGCGGGACAATGAGCAGTTCTTC. This translates into CAWSPLAGGRDNEQFF. The full variable domain, completed using reference TRBV30 and TRBJ2-1, is SQTIHQWPATLVQPVGSPLSLECTVEGTSNPNLYWYRQAAGRGLQLLFYSVGIGQISSEVPQNLSASRPQDRQFILSSKKLLLSDSGFYLCAWSPLAGGRDNEQFFGPGTRLTVL.

V gene TRBV5-4 combines with J gene TRBJ2-7; TRBD1 matches 10 bases. The length of the CDR3 is 16 residues. Germline trimming cut 4 bases from V and 5 bases from J; bases unmatched to any gene: 12. Germline loops: CDR1 SGHNT, CDR2 YYREEE (reference sequence). CDR3 sequence (DNA): TGTGCCAGCAGCACCCTACCGGGACAGGGGACCAACGAGCAGTACTTC. It is translated as CASSTLPGQGTNEQYF. Supplemented by reference TRBV5-4 and TRBJ2-7, the full variable domain reads ETGVTQSPTHLIKTRGQQVTLRCSSQSGHNTVSWYQQALGQGPQFIFQYYREEENGRGNFPPRFSGLQFPNYSSELNVNALELDDSALYLCASSTLPGQGTNEQYFGPGTRLTVT.

The rearrangement joins TRBV7-2 to TRBJ1-2; a possible D gene is TRBD1 (5 bases). Germline CDR1 reads SGHTA; CDR2 reads FQGNSA. The CDR3 runs 17 residues. V was pared by 2 bases and J by 2 bases, with 18 bases between. CDR3 DNA: TGTGCCAGCAGCTTAAGGGGTAGTCTCAGACCCAACTATGGCTACACCTTC. Translation: CASSLRGSLRPNYGYTF.

This chain links TRBV7-2 with TRBJ1-2, with D unclear. The CDR3 consists of 12 residues. V was trimmed by 1 base and J by 8 bases, leaving 8 bases between them. Germline values: CDR1 SGHTA, CDR2 FQGNSA. The CDR3 nucleotides read TGTGCCAGCAGCTTAGTCCTTATCGGCTACACCTTC. Protein sequence: CASSLVLIGYTF.

The genes are TRBV7-9 and TRBJ2-7; 11 nucleotides match TRBD2. Germline V gives CDR1 SEHNR, CDR2 FQNEAQ (reference sequence). The junction had 5 bases not matched to a gene; V was cut back by 5 bases and J by 2 bases. The CDR3 sequence is 15 residues long. This chain's CDR3 is CASSPGLAETYEQYF. The CDR3 DNA is TGTGCCAGCAGCCCGGGACTAGCGGAAACCTACGAGCAGTACTTC.

V usage is TRBV5-1 and J usage is TRBJ2-2; TRBD1 is a possible D gene (6 bases). Germline V lookup: CDR1 SGHRS, CDR2 YFSETQ. V dropped 1 base and J dropped 2 bases, with 9 bases sitting between them. The CDR3 consists of 15 residues. This CDR3 reads CASSLLGANTGELFF. CDR3 DNA sequence: TGCGCCAGCAGCTTGTTGGGGGCTAACACCGGGGAGCTGTTTTTT.

The genes are TRBV7-8 and TRBJ2-3, with 15 bases that match TRBD2. The J segment lost 2 bases and the V segment lost 1 base, leaving 7 bases of the junction unmatched. This CDR3 comprises 19 residues. CDR1 and CDR2 from the germline V gene are SGHVS and FQNEAQ. The DNA of the CDR3 is TGTGCCAGCAGCTTAGACGGACTAGCGGGAGGGTTTTACACAGATACGCAGTATTTT. Encoded protein: CASSLDGLAGGFYTDTQYF.

The chain has TRBV28 and TRBJ2-7; TRBD2 aligns across 11 bases. This CDR3 is 15 amino acids long. Germline values: CDR1 MDHEN, CDR2 SYDVKM. Trimming removed 3 bases from V and 4 bases from J; junction bases left unmatched: 5. Here the CDR3 DNA reads TGTGCCAGCAGTTTTACTAGCGGGAGACAGTACGAGCAGTACTTC. Translating it yields CASSFTSGRQYEQYF.

The J gene is TRBJ2-5, the V gene TRBV10-3; D may be TRBD1 (5 bases). The end of the DNA aligns better with TRBJ2-7, so the J call may be wrong. The CDR3 is 14 amino acids. Germline assignment: CDR1 ENHRY and CDR2 SYGVKD. This CDR3 reads CAISERGDSYEQYF. CDR3 DNA: TGTGCCATCAGTGAGAGGGGTGACAGCTACGAGCAGTACTTC.

The chain recombines TRBV27 with TRBJ1-1; TRBD1 agrees at 7 bases. Trimming at V came to 5 bases and at J to 1 base, leaving 10 bases not matched to a gene. Germline values: CDR1 MNHEY, CDR2 SMNVEV (reference sequence). The CDR3 contains 16 residues. CDR3 DNA sequence: TGTGCCAGCAGTGCCAAACAGGGGCCCCAGAACACTGAAGCTTTCTTT. Protein sequence: CASSAKQGPQNTEAFF.

CDR3 residues: CASSLDTSSYNEQFF. The CDR3 region has the DNA TGTGCCAGCAGCCTCGACACCTCCTCCTACAATGAGCAGTTCTTC. J is TRBJ2-1 and V is TRBV6-6; D gene ambiguous. The CDR3 consists of 15 residues. CDR1 MNHNY and CDR2 SVGAGI come from the germline V gene (reference sequence). Trimming stripped 6 bases from V and 0 bases from J, with 12 bases between.

The chain couples TRBV6-5 to TRBJ2-5, with D perhaps matching TRBD1 (5 bases). The germline gives CDR1 MNHEY, CDR2 SVGAGI. There are 14 residues in the CDR3. V shed 8 bases and J shed 4 bases, with 17 bases lying between them. The CDR3 spells CASGEGALGETQYF. The CDR3 bases are TGTGCCAGCGGGGAAGGGGCCCTCGGAGAGACCCAGTACTTC.

This CDR3 is CASSLDIYGYTF. CDR3 in DNA: TGTGCCAGCAGCTTAGACATCTATGGCTACACCTTC. This chain joins TRBV7-9 and TRBJ1-2, with D uncertain. CDR3 length: 12 residues. Germline CDR1 is SEHNR and CDR2 is FQNEAQ (reference sequence). V gave up 1 base and J gave up 4 bases, with 4 bases separating them. The whole variable domain, filled in from reference TRBV7-9 and TRBJ1-2, reads DTGVSQNPRHKITKRGQNVTFRCDPISEHNRLYWYRQTLGQGPEFLTYFQNEAQLEKSRLLSDRFSAERPKGSFSTLEIQRTEQGDSAMYLCASSLDIYGYTFGSGTRLTVV.